This TCR beta chain was sequenced during a study of Graves' ophthalmopathy and Graves' hyperthyroidism. Germline values: CDR1 SNHLY, CDR2 FYNNEI. The CDR3 is made up of 13 amino acids. J was trimmed by 2 bases and V by 10 bases; bases with no gene match: 6. RNA transcripts were the source from which TCR beta CDR3 regions were amplified. Second-round multiplex PCR followed a first-round RT-PCR using HTBI primers. Each CDR3 protein is one row after TCRdb ran MiXCR on the multiplex PCR reads. The data contain about 700,000 distinct CDR3 sequences, about 44% of them singletons. The source is an adult man with Graves' ophthalmopathy. Sequenced: peripheral blood. This sequence joins TRBV2 and TRBJ2-5; 8 bases are a match to TRBD1. The CDR3 DNA reads as TGTGCCAACAGGGGGGACAGACAAGAGACCCAGTACTTC. As protein: CANRGDRQETQYF.